This T cell receptor (beta chain) was found in a study of Graves' ophthalmopathy and Graves' hyperthyroidism. Overall study results and limits: Progression of ophthalmopathy was predicted by the model with roughly 70% sensitivity and roughly 78% specificity. Appearing in blood as well were most expanded thyroid clonotypes above 0.001 frequency.

RNA transcripts were the source from which TCR beta CDR3 regions were amplified. An opening RT-PCR round employed HTBI primers and preceded a second-round multiplex PCR. TCRdb called the multiplex PCR reads again in MiXCR, with one record for every CDR3 protein. Among hundreds of thousands of distinct CDR3 sequences listed, about 46% were seen once. Patients were excluded if they had other autoimmune diseases or uncontrolled infections, and likewise if pregnancy or lactation applied. Fresh peripheral blood (approximately 10 ml) yielded the PBMCs. Ten or more counts support this clonotype. The antigen is unknown. The V gene lost 5 bases and the J gene lost 0 bases, with 7 bases spanning the gap. This CDR3 contains 13 residues. Per germline, CDR1 SGHVS and CDR2 FQNEAQ.

The specimen sequenced was peripheral blood. The receptor's source is an adult man with Graves' ophthalmopathy. This chain links TRBV7-8 with TRBJ1-1; D is unclear. The CDR3 reads CASSPYLNTEAFF. The CDR3 coding sequence is TGTGCCAGCAGCCCATATTTGAACACTGAAGCTTTCTTT.